The next 28 T cell receptor beta chains were all read from a single sample in a study of blood T cells in healthy people across ages. Using a J-beta primer mix together with a sample-barcoded 5' primer, a second PCR was run for about 6 to 11 cycles. In TCRdb, the 5' RACE reads were re-called with MiXCR into one record per CDR3 protein. This table has almost 1 million distinct CDR3 sequences, roughly 47% appearing once. Sample: blood. The origin of the receptors is an older woman in good health.

This chain uses TRBV15 with TRBJ2-7; perhaps TRBD2 as D (6 bases). The germline CDR1 and CDR2 sequences are LNHNV and YYDKDF (reference sequence). This CDR3 has 14 amino acids. Trimming removed 6 bases from V and 1 base from J, with 13 bases in between. CDR3 nucleotides: TGTGCCACCAGAGAGGGCGGGGAGTCCTACGAGCAGTACTTC. Translated, it gives CATREGGESYEQYF.

The chain recombines TRBV29-1 with TRBJ2-5; TRBD1 is a possible D gene (5 bases). Germline V gives CDR1 SQVTM, CDR2 ANQGSEA. Deletions cut 5 bases from V and 2 bases from J, with 18 bases between. The CDR3 loop spans 15 amino acids. The chain's CDR3 is CSVCFQGGTQETQYF. The CDR3 nucleotides are TGCAGCGTTTGTTTTCAGGGCGGAACTCAAGAGACCCAGTACTTC.

Remarks on this clonotype: A single base separates this from a much larger clone, so it may be a read error. V and J are TRBV20-1 and TRBJ2-7, with D unresolved. There are 12 residues in the CDR3. CDR1 is DFQATT, CDR2 SNEGSKA, per germline (reference sequence). The CDR3 sequence: CSAILPSHEQYF. CDR3 in DNA: TGCAGTGCTATCCTGCCCTCCCACGAGCAGTACTTC.

The chain is built from TRBV20-1 and TRBJ2-3; unclear D gene. The germline CDR1 and CDR2 sequences are DFQATT and SNEGSKA (reference sequence). The CDR3 spans 15 residues. V lost 3 bases to trimming and J lost 0 bases, with 13 bases between them. CDR3 loop: CSASNRLVSTDTQYF. DNA for the CDR3: TGCAGTGCTAGTAACAGACTTGTTAGCACAGATACGCAGTATTTT.

The chain joins TRBV5-1 to TRBJ2-7; TRBD2 matches 7 bases. The germline V gene has CDR1 SGHRS and CDR2 YFSETQ. After removal of 4 bases from V and 5 bases from J, the junction contained 12 bases not matched to a gene. CDR3 length: 15 amino acids. CDR3 coding DNA: TGCGCCAGCAGCCTGAGCGGGGAGGGCCCCCACGAGCAGTACTTC. It is translated as CASSLSGEGPHEQYF.

This clonotype was seen a few times. The genes are TRBV20-1 and TRBJ2-1; 7 bases are a match to TRBD2. Germline loops: CDR1 DFQATT, CDR2 SNEGSKA (reference sequence). The CDR3 has 16 residues. With 4 bases clipped from V and 7 bases from J, the junction kept 16 bases outside the gene matches. The CDR3 is CSATPRGGSVFNEQFF. The CDR3, as DNA: TGCAGTGCTACCCCCCGGGGCGGGAGTGTGTTTAATGAGCAGTTCTTC.

V usage is TRBV11-2 and J usage is TRBJ2-7; 7 bases fit TRBD1. The last part of the DNA fits TRBJ2-5 better; the J call may be wrong. The CDR3 runs to 14 residues. CDR1 SGHAT and CDR2 FQNNGV come from the germline V gene. The CDR3 is CASSLQGQLATQYF. The CDR3 nucleotides are TGTGCCAGCAGCTTACAGGGACAGTTAGCGACCCAGTACTTC.

The CDR3 sequence is CASSQDVPNTEAFF. The CDR3, as DNA: TGTGCCAGCAGCCAAGATGTACCAAACACTGAAGCTTTCTTT. The chain links TRBV3-1 to TRBJ1-1; D not certain. V was shortened by 0 bases and J by 2 bases, with 7 bases between the two germline ends. Germline CDR1 reads LGHDT; CDR2 reads YNNKEL (reference sequence). CDR3 length: 14 residues.

This chain connects TRBV3-1 to TRBJ2-1; 7 bases are a match to TRBD2. The CDR3 extends over 15 amino acids. The V gene's germline CDR1 is LGHDT and CDR2 YNNKEL (reference sequence). V lost 4 bases and J lost 3; bases outside the gene matches: 6. Written as DNA, the CDR3 is TGTGCCAGCAGCCGACGGGCTAGCGGCTACAATGAGCAGTTCTTC. It encodes CASSRRASGYNEQFF.

This clonotype was counted only a few times. V and J are TRBV5-1 and TRBJ2-7, with 8 bases fitting TRBD1. Losses at the gene ends were 0 bases for V and 5 bases for J; bases not matched to a gene: 7. The CDR3 is 15 residues long. CDR1 and CDR2 (germline): SGHRS, YFSETQ. Written as DNA, the CDR3 is TGCGCCAGCAGCTTGGCCGTGACAGGGGACCACGAGCAGTACTTC. It is translated as CASSLAVTGDHEQYF.

The V and J genes are TRBV29-1 and TRBJ1-1; perhaps TRBD1 as D (5 bases). The V and J ends lost 5 bases and 1 base respectively, with 11 bases between them. Germline CDR1 reads SQVTM; CDR2 reads ANQGSEA. This CDR3 spans 13 amino acids. The CDR3 sequence is CSVIQVSNTEAFF. The CDR3 bases are TGCAGCGTTATACAGGTTTCGAACACTGAAGCTTTCTTT.

In its sample, this clonotype was seen once. The V gene is TRBV20-1, the J gene TRBJ2-1; D is ambiguous. The V end lost 6 bases, the J end lost 0 bases, and 18 bases lay between the germline ends. This CDR3 is 16 amino acids long. CDR1 and CDR2 (germline): DFQATT, SNEGSKA (reference sequence). The CDR3 region has the DNA TGCAGTGCCCAAGGCCTGGCCCGTAGCTCCTACAATGAGCAGTTCTTC. Translated: CSAQGLARSSYNEQFF.

V gene TRBV7-2 combines with J gene TRBJ1-1; D is unclear. V was cut by 5 bases and J by 4 bases, with 14 bases left in between. The CDR3 is 14 residues long. Germline V lookup: CDR1 SGHTA, CDR2 FQGNSA. CDR3 in amino acids: CASSDLDKRTEAFF. The CDR3 DNA reads as TGTGCCAGCAGCGACCTAGACAAGCGCACTGAAGCTTTCTTT.

This rearrangement joins TRBV9 to TRBJ2-3; D unclear. The CDR3 has 16 amino acids. The V end lost 0 bases, the J end lost 0 bases, and 11 bases lay between the germline ends. Germline V CDR1 and CDR2: SGDLS, YYNGEE. CDR3 sequence reads: CASSVVAGGSTDTQYF. The CDR3 coding sequence is TGTGCCAGCAGCGTAGTGGCCGGCGGCAGCACAGATACGCAGTATTTT. The variable domain in full, completed from reference TRBV9 and TRBJ2-3, reads DSGVTQTPKHLITATGQRVTLRCSPRSGDLSVYWYQQSLDQGLQFLIQYYNGEERAKGNILERFSAQQFPDLHSELNLSSLELGDSALYFCASSVVAGGSTDTQYFGPGTRLTVL.

The chain combines TRBV20-1 with TRBJ2-1, with 9 bases lining up with TRBD2. This CDR3 spans 13 amino acids. V was pared by 7 bases and J by 5 bases, with 6 bases of the junction left unmatched. Germline loops: CDR1 DFQATT, CDR2 SNEGSKA (reference sequence). In nucleotides, the CDR3 is TGCAGTGGTGAGCTAGCGGGGAACAATGAGCAGTTCTTC. Translated, it gives CSGELAGNNEQFF.

The chain uses TRBV9 and TRBJ1-1, with a possible D match to TRBD1 (6 bases). Germline CDR1 is SGDLS and CDR2 is YYNGEE. The CDR3 is 14 amino acids. The V end was cut by 3 bases, the J end by 2 bases, with 11 bases between. The CDR3 DNA is TGTGCCAGCAGCGCAAGACAGGCCAACACTGAAGCTTTCTTT. Its protein is CASSARQANTEAFF.

The chain has TRBV6-5 and TRBJ2-1; either TRBD1 or TRBD2 may supply D (5 bases each). Germline V CDR1 and CDR2: MNHEY, SVGAGI. The CDR3 is made up of 14 amino acids. V lost 3 bases and J 2 bases, leaving 8 bases between the germline ends. CDR3 sequence: CASSYRGPYNEQFF. DNA of the CDR3: TGTGCCAGCAGTTATCGGGGACCCTACAATGAGCAGTTCTTC.

This chain joins TRBV29-1 and TRBJ1-1; D is possibly TRBD1 (6 bases). Per the germline V gene, CDR1 is SQVTM and CDR2 is ANQGSEA. There are 13 residues in the CDR3. Trimming took 4 bases from V and 1 from J, leaving 10 bases between them. This chain's CDR3 is CSVAPGANTEAFF. The CDR3 nucleotides read TGCAGCGTTGCCCCAGGGGCGAACACTGAAGCTTTCTTT.

The chain links TRBV7-8 to TRBJ2-7, with D maybe TRBD1 (5 bases). The germline V gene encodes CDR1 SGHVS and CDR2 FQNEAQ. V dropped 6 bases and J dropped 3 bases, with 12 bases sitting between them. This CDR3 region has 13 residues. DNA of the CDR3: TGTGCCAGCAGGCGGACATATGGCTACGAGCAGTACTTC. This sequence encodes CASRRTYGYEQYF.

This clonotype appeared a few times. The rearrangement links TRBV20-1 to TRBJ2-4; D is uncertain. The J call could be wrong; TRBJ2-7 is a better fit for the DNA end. This CDR3 spans 12 amino acids. CDR1 is DFQATT, CDR2 SNEGSKA, per germline (reference sequence). Here the CDR3 reads CSASHSVNEQYF. CDR3 sequence (DNA): TGCAGTGCTTCCCACAGTGTAAACGAGCAGTACTTC.

The chain has TRBV6-6 and TRBJ2-1; 9 positions match TRBD1. CDR1 is MNHNY and CDR2 is SVGAGI in the germline V gene (reference sequence). The trim removed 6 bases at V and 5 bases at J, leaving 11 bases unmatched. The CDR3 runs 16 residues. The CDR3 sequence: CASSPGGTGRNNEQFF. CDR3 DNA: TGTGCCAGCAGCCCCGGAGGGACAGGGAGGAACAATGAGCAGTTCTTC.

This clonotype has only one observation. The rearrangement joins TRBV20-1 to TRBJ2-3; a possible D gene is TRBD1 (6 bases). Trimming removed 5 bases from V and 2 bases from J, with 14 bases in between. This CDR3 has 14 residues. Looked up from germline, CDR1 is DFQATT and CDR2 is SNEGSKA (reference sequence). As DNA, the CDR3 is TGCAGTGCTGAAGGACAGACCTACACAGATACGCAGTATTTT. This gives the protein CSAEGQTYTDTQYF.

The chain carries TRBV24-1 and TRBJ2-1, with TRBD1 matching over 7 bases. CDR3 length: 15 amino acids. With 12 bases clipped from V and 0 bases from J, the junction kept 10 bases outside the gene matches. Germline assignment: CDR1 KGHDR and CDR2 SFDVKD. CDR3 sequence: CAASAGTDSYNEQFF. The CDR3 nucleotides are TGTGCCGCCTCAGCCGGGACAGACTCCTACAATGAGCAGTTCTTC.

The rearrangement uses TRBV5-1 and TRBJ2-1; 7 bases are a match to TRBD2. The length of the CDR3 is 16 residues. V was pared by 0 bases and J by 4 bases, with 7 bases of the junction left unmatched. Germline V gene sequence: CDR1 SGHRS, CDR2 YFSETQ. The CDR3 is CASSLAPSGGYNEQFF. In nucleotides, the CDR3 is TGCGCCAGCAGCTTGGCTCCTAGCGGAGGTTACAATGAGCAGTTCTTC.

The table lists this clonotype with a few counts. The rearrangement joins TRBV4-2 to TRBJ2-7; 9 bases agree with TRBD1. Losses at the gene ends were 0 bases for V and 0 bases for J; bases not matched to a gene: 3. This CDR3 has 16 amino acids. Germline V gene sequence: CDR1 LGHNA, CDR2 YNFKEQ. In nucleotides, the CDR3 is TGTGCCAGCAGCCAAGAAGGGACAGGGAGCTCCTACGAGCAGTACTTC. Encoded protein: CASSQEGTGSSYEQYF.

As DNA, the CDR3 is TGTGCCAGCTCACCACTGGTTAGCGGGAGTGGCCACAATGAGCAGTTCTTC. Its translation is CASSPLVSGSGHNEQFF. The gene calls are TRBV18 and TRBJ2-1; TRBD2 matches 9 bases. The V and J ends lost 1 base and 5 bases, in that order; junction bases with no gene match: 9. The V gene's germline CDR1 is KGHSH and CDR2 LQKENI. CDR3 size: 17 residues.

The V gene is TRBV5-1, the J gene TRBJ1-1; D is uncertain. Looked up from germline, CDR1 is SGHRS and CDR2 is YFSETQ. The V end was cut by 3 bases, the J end by 6 bases, with 12 bases between. CDR3 size: 13 residues. CDR3 bases: TGCGCCAGCAGCTCCCGTATGAGCGCTGAAGCTTTCTTT. Residues: CASSSRMSAEAFF.

This rearrangement joins TRBV4-2 to TRBJ2-2; TRBD1 agrees at 7 bases. Germline V gene data show CDR1 as LGHNA and CDR2 as YNFKEQ. The CDR3 contains 18 residues. The V gene end was trimmed by 9 bases and the J gene end by 6 bases; junction bases not matched to a gene: 22. The CDR3, as DNA: TGTGCCAGTTTTTCATACGGCGACAGGGCCTATGAAGCCGGGGAGCTGTTTTTT. It encodes CASFSYGDRAYEAGELFF.